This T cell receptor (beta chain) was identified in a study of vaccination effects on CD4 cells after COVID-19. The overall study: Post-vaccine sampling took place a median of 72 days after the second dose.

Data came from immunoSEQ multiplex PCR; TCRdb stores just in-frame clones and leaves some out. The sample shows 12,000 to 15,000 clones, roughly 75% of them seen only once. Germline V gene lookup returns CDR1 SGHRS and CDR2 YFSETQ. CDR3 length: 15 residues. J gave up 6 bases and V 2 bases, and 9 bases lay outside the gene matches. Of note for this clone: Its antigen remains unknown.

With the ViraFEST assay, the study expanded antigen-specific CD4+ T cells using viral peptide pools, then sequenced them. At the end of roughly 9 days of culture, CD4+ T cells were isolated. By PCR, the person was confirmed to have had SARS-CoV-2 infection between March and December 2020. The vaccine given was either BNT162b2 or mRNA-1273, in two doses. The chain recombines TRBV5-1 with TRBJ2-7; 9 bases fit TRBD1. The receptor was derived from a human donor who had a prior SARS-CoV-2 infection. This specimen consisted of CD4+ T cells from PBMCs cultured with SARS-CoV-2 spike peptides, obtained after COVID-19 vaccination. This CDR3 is CASSLTTGGAAEQYF. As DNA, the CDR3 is TGCGCCAGCAGCTTAACGACAGGGGGAGCAGCCGAGCAGTACTTC.